The rows below give T cell receptor beta chains drawn from one sample of a study of cytomegalovirus exposure and HLA in healthy donors. Clones were sequenced by immunoSEQ multiplex PCR, and TCRdb holds only the in-frame ones, with some missing. This sample's table reports about 170,000 clones. The sample comprised PBMCs. All receptors come from a woman aged 55-70 years in good health and CMV-seronegative. CDR3s include the opening cysteine and the closing phenylalanine or tryptophan. Fields, in order: J gene, D gene, V gene, CDR3 length, CDR3 protein, CDR3 DNA. A D gene is named only where the DNA matches it firmly.

TRBJ2-3,TRBD1,TRBV27,18,CASSWRGTGRSGTDTQYF,TGTGCCAGCAGTTGGAGGGGGACAGGGCGCTCCGGCACAGATACGCAGTATTTT
TRBJ1-3,-,TRBV5-1,14,CASSLSAGENTIYF,TGCGCCAGCAGCTTGTCGGCAGGGGAGAACACCATATATTTT
TRBJ1-1,-,TRBV18,12,CASSGSGTEAFF,TGTGCCAGCTCCGGATCAGGCACTGAAGCTTTCTTT
TRBJ2-7,TRBD1,TRBV6-5,14,CASRLTGVDYEQYF,TGTGCCAGCAGACTTACAGGGGTAGACTACGAGCAGTACTTC
TRBJ2-2,-,TRBV5-1,13,CASLVSETGELFF,TGCGCCAGCTTAGTGAGTGAAACCGGGGAGCTGTTTTTT
TRBJ1-1,-,TRBV10-3,16,CAISESSVRGITEAFF,TGTGCCATCAGTGAGTCCTCGGTGCGGGGAATCACTGAAGCTTTCTTT
TRBJ2-7,-,TRBV7-9,15,CASSSPLGQTFEQYF,TGTGCCAGCAGCTCACCTTTGGGACAAACCTTCGAGCAGTACTTC
TRBJ2-7,TRBD1,TRBV7-8,13,CASSFRQGLEQYF,TGTGCCAGCAGCTTTCGACAGGGGCTCGAGCAGTACTTC
TRBJ2-3,TRBD2,TRBV9,18,CASSARLAGGSSTDTQYF,TGTGCCAGCAGCGCACGACTAGCGGGAGGGAGTTCCACAGATACGCAGTATTTT
TRBJ2-2,TRBD2,TRBV18,18,CASSPPGRLAIHTGELFF,TGTGCCAGCTCACCGCCCGGGAGACTAGCGATACACACCGGGGAGCTGTTTTTT
TRBJ1-1,-,TRBV29-1,13,CSAGEAHHTEAFF,TGCAGCGCGGGGGAGGCGCATCACACTGAAGCTTTCTTT
TRBJ2-1,-,TRBV27,15,CASSFTYPEGYEQFF,TGTGCCAGCAGTTTCACATACCCCGAGGGTTATGAGCAGTTCTTC
TRBJ1-1,-,TRBV4-2,13,CASSQREETEAFF,TGTGCCAGCAGCCAACGGGAGGAGACTGAAGCTTTCTTT
TRBJ2-7,TRBD2,TRBV5-5,14,CASSSGLAAYEQYF,TGTGCCAGCAGCTCGGGACTAGCGGCCTACGAGCAGTACTTC
TRBJ1-3,-,TRBV10-3,14,CAISVTASGNTIYF,TGTGCCATCAGTGTGACAGCATCTGGAAACACCATATATTTT
TRBJ2-3,-,TRBV5-1,14,CASRTGTGTDTQYF,TGCGCCAGCAGAACAGGCACCGGGACAGATACGCAGTATTTT
TRBJ1-2,TRBD1,TRBV5-1,14,CASSLLGQGDGYTF,TGCGCCAGCAGCTTGCTGGGCCAGGGGGACGGCTACACCTTC
TRBJ2-5,TRBD2,TRBV7-9,16,CASTPPSLADQETQYF,TGTGCCAGCACCCCCCCCTCACTAGCGGACCAAGAGACCCAGTACTTC
TRBJ2-1,-,TRBV7-8,12,CASSLSRGEQFF,TGTGCCAGCAGCTTATCTCGGGGGGAGCAGTTCTTC
TRBJ1-6,-,TRBV5-6,14,CASSLQGVDSPLHF,TGTGCCAGCAGCTTACAGGGAGTTGATTCACCCCTCCACTTT
TRBJ1-2,-,TRBV5-1,14,CASSPLQGWNGYTF,TGCGCCAGCAGCCCACTACAGGGTTGGAATGGCTACACCTTC
TRBJ1-1,-,TRBV6-1,17,CASSASLGVGSNTEAFF,TGTGCCAGCAGTGCTTCATTGGGAGTCGGGTCGAACACTGAAGCTTTCTTT
TRBJ1-1,TRBD1,TRBV28,15,CASTQPGQGNTEAFF,TGTGCCAGCACCCAACCGGGACAGGGGAACACTGAAGCTTTCTTT
TRBJ1-2,TRBD1,TRBV13,19,CASSLAGKTGTSSNYGYTF,TGTGCCAGCAGCTTAGCGGGAAAGACAGGGACGAGCTCTAACTATGGCTACACCTTC
TRBJ2-7,TRBD2,TRBV9,17,CASSVAVSSGVSYEQYF,TGTGCCAGCAGCGTAGCTGTTTCTAGCGGGGTCTCCTACGAGCAGTACTTC
TRBJ2-3,-,TRBV9,15,CASSDRDWGLDTQYF,TGTGCCAGCAGCGACCGGGACTGGGGGTTAGATACGCAGTATTTT
TRBJ2-3,-,TRBV19,16,CASSIWRGLEADTQYF,TGTGCCAGTAGTATCTGGCGGGGGCTGGAAGCAGATACGCAGTATTTT
TRBJ1-1,TRBD1,TRBV4-1,15,CASSRLGTERYEAFF,TGCGCCAGCAGCCGGCTGGGGACAGAGAGATATGAAGCTTTCTTT
TRBJ2-7,TRBD2,TRBV6-1,17,CASSVGTSGSTTGEQYF,TGTGCCAGCAGTGTGGGGACTAGCGGAAGTACTACGGGCGAGCAGTACTTC
TRBJ2-7,TRBD2,TRBV10-3,13,CAISGRGTYEQYF,TGTGCCATCAGTGGGCGGGGGACTTATGAGCAGTACTTC
TRBJ2-1,-,TRBV5-1,15,CASSVSAGSYNEQFF,TGCGCCAGCAGTGTCTCGGCGGGCTCCTACAATGAGCAGTTCTTC
TRBJ2-2,TRBD2,TRBV7-3,18,CASSFLPSGGPNTGELFF,TGTGCCAGCAGCTTCCTTCCTAGCGGGGGTCCAAACACCGGGGAGCTGTTTTTT
TRBJ2-7,TRBD1,TRBV7-9,13,CASSLGARGRKYF,TGTGCCAGCAGCTTAGGGGCCAGGGGGCGTAAGTACTTC
TRBJ1-2,TRBD1,TRBV6-6,14,CASSHSDRGYGYTF,TGTGCCAGCAGTCACTCCGACAGGGGGTATGGCTACACCTTC
TRBJ1-6,TRBD1,TRBV5-4,16,CASSSTGFPYNSPLHF,TGTGCCAGCAGCTCGACAGGGTTCCCCTATAATTCACCCCTCCACTTT
TRBJ2-1,TRBD1,TRBV10-1,15,CASSGRGLRYNEQFF,TGCGCCAGCAGTGGCAGGGGGCTTCGCTACAATGAGCAGTTCTTC
TRBJ1-1,TRBD1,TRBV6-5,15,CASSYTYRGEGQAFF,TGTGCCAGCAGTTACACCTACAGGGGAGAAGGGCAAGCTTTCTTT
TRBJ2-6,-,TRBV11-1,16,CASSFHLDSGANVLTF,TGTGCCAGCAGCTTTCACCTAGACTCTGGGGCCAACGTCCTGACTTTC
TRBJ1-1,-,TRBV5-1,13,CASRVQRDTEAFF,TGCGCCAGCAGAGTTCAGCGGGACACTGAAGCTTTCTTT
TRBJ2-3,-,TRBV7-9,15,CASSLGLVSTDTQYF,TGTGCCAGCAGCTTAGGGCTAGTGAGCACAGATACGCAGTATTTT